The source of this T cell receptor (beta chain) is a study of T cells in women clearing cervical HPV infection. Study-wide points: Cases and controls were distinguished at AUC 0.83 by richness and V genes.

As regards this clone: Its antigen is undetermined. Coverage ceases 3 residues before the CDR3 finishes, and the germline J gene fills in the end.

Sequenced by immunoSEQ multiplex PCR; TCRdb stores in-frame clones only, minus some. The sample shows about 41,000 clones, and about 8% sits with its ten largest clones. Trimming removed 3 bases at V and 7 bases at J, with 16 bases between. The CDR3 is made up of 16 amino acids. The germline CDR1 and CDR2 sequences are MGHRA and YSYEKL. The TCR originated in a woman between 18 and 75 years old with a cervical HPV16 infection that either progressed to CIN3+ or cleared (not recorded which). The chain combines TRBV4-1 with TRBJ1-6, with D perhaps matching TRBD1 (5 bases). The sequencing sample was made of blood buffy coat. The covered CDR3 bases are TGCGCCAGCAGCCAGAACCGCGGGGGGACGAATTCACCC. Encoded protein: CASSQNRGGTNSP. The full CDR3 protein is CASSQNRGGTNSPLHF.